The entry below describes one TCR beta chain. The antigen remains undetermined. V was trimmed by 0 bases and J by 7 bases, leaving 11 bases between them. From germline, CDR1 is SGHRS and CDR2 YFSETQ. CDR3 length equals 14 residues. The data stem from a study of cytotoxic CD8 clonotypes in ibrutinib-treated CLL. Study background: Response was recorded as partial in 24 patients and complete in 2; at median about 6 years, approximately 14 remained remitted and approximately twelve had progressed. General study findings and limits: Baseline-level clonality went beyond age-matched healthy donors and moved in step with circulating CD8+ T-cell counts. Clonality showed a rise at ibrutinib response that reversed toward baseline at progression. Public clonotypes were seen rarely and were contracted or stable on treatment.

Data came from immunoSEQ multiplex PCR; TCRdb stores just in-frame clones and leaves some out. The repertoire holds around 60,000 clones, with 65% to 75% as singletons. This TCR was recovered from a human donor with chronic lymphocytic leukemia. Sample: PBMCs, taken after 12 months of ibrutinib treatment. The chain combines TRBV5-1 with TRBJ2-1; D is ambiguous. CDR3 protein: CASSLGGLYNEQFF. CDR3 DNA: TGCGCCAGCAGCTTGGGGGGATTATATAATGAGCAGTTCTTC.